A selection of T cell receptor beta chains follows, all from one sample in a study of blood T cell repertoires in COVID-19. The protocol was immunoSEQ multiplex PCR, while the TCRdb copy is restricted to in-frame clones and leaves out a portion. Of approximately 390,000 clones in the sample, around 90% were seen once. Source material: PBMCs or T cells enriched from blood (not recorded which). Every receptor here comes from a woman in her 40s with acute COVID-19. Each CDR3 is given with its conserved first and last residue. Fields, in order: CDR3 length, clone size, D gene, J gene, V gene, CDR3 DNA, CDR3 protein. A D gene is named only where the DNA matches it firmly. Expanded clones are given a class, and other clones once, few, many or no size at all.

cdr3_length: 12; clone_size: -; d_call: -; j_call: TRBJ2-2; v_call: TRBV19; cdr3_nt: TGTGCCAGTAGTCCGGACACCGGGGAGCTGTTTTTT; cdr3_aa: CASSPDTGELFF
cdr3_length: 16; clone_size: -; d_call: TRBD2; j_call: TRBJ2-7; v_call: TRBV6-5; cdr3_nt: TGTGCCAGCAGTTACGTTTCTAGCGGGGGCACCTACGAGCAGTACTTC; cdr3_aa: CASSYVSSGGTYEQYF
cdr3_length: 15; clone_size: -; d_call: TRBD1; j_call: TRBJ1-6; v_call: TRBV27; cdr3_nt: TGTGCCAGCAGGACAGGGGAGGCCTATAATTCACCCCTCCACTTT; cdr3_aa: CASRTGEAYNSPLHF
cdr3_length: 13; clone_size: -; d_call: -; j_call: TRBJ2-3; v_call: TRBV10-3; cdr3_nt: TGTGCCATCACGGTAAGAAGCACAGATACGCAGTATTTT; cdr3_aa: CAITVRSTDTQYF
cdr3_length: 13; clone_size: -; d_call: -; j_call: TRBJ1-6; v_call: TRBV27; cdr3_nt: TGTGCCAGCAAGGGAGGGTGGTATTCACCCCTCCACTTT; cdr3_aa: CASKGGWYSPLHF
cdr3_length: 15; clone_size: -; d_call: TRBD1; j_call: TRBJ1-3; v_call: TRBV29-1; cdr3_nt: TGCAGCGCTAGCTCGACAGGGTTCGTGGGAAACACCATATATTTT; cdr3_aa: CSASSTGFVGNTIYF
cdr3_length: 15; clone_size: -; d_call: TRBD1; j_call: TRBJ1-2; v_call: TRBV4-2; cdr3_nt: TGTGCCAGCAGCTACACGCCGGGACAGGGCTATGGCTACACCTTC; cdr3_aa: CASSYTPGQGYGYTF
cdr3_length: 16; clone_size: -; d_call: TRBD1; j_call: TRBJ2-7; v_call: TRBV9; cdr3_nt: TGTGCCAGCAGCGTAGTGGCGGACAGGCCGACCTCGGGGCAGTACTTC; cdr3_aa: CASSVVADRPTSGQYF
cdr3_length: 13; clone_size: -; d_call: -; j_call: TRBJ1-2; v_call: TRBV7-9; cdr3_nt: TGTGCCAGCAGGCTGACAGAGAACTATGGCTACACCTTC; cdr3_aa: CASRLTENYGYTF
cdr3_length: 10; clone_size: -; d_call: -; j_call: TRBJ1-1; v_call: TRBV20-1; cdr3_nt: TGCAGTGCCGGGTTAGCTGAAGCTTTCTTT; cdr3_aa: CSAGLAEAFF
cdr3_length: 15; clone_size: few; d_call: TRBD1; j_call: TRBJ1-2; v_call: TRBV3-1/TRBV3-2; cdr3_nt: TGTGCCAGCAGCCAAGGTGTGAGACAGGGTAATGGCTACACCTTC; cdr3_aa: CASSQGVRQGNGYTF
cdr3_length: 17; clone_size: -; d_call: TRBD2; j_call: TRBJ2-2; v_call: TRBV19; cdr3_nt: TGTGCCAGTAGTTCTAGGACTAGCGGGGGGAACACCGGGGAGCTGTTTTTT; cdr3_aa: CASSSRTSGGNTGELFF
cdr3_length: 14; clone_size: -; d_call: -; j_call: TRBJ2-7; v_call: TRBV11-2; cdr3_nt: TGTGCCAGCAGCGGACCCGGAGGCTACTACGAGCAGTACTTC; cdr3_aa: CASSGPGGYYEQYF
cdr3_length: 15; clone_size: -; d_call: -; j_call: TRBJ2-5; v_call: TRBV7-9; cdr3_nt: TGTGCCAGCAGCTCAGTGGATGGGCAGCAAGAGACCCAGTACTTC; cdr3_aa: CASSSVDGQQETQYF
cdr3_length: 12; clone_size: -; d_call: TRBD1; j_call: TRBJ1-2; v_call: TRBV30; cdr3_nt: TGTGCCTGGATGACAGGGGAATCTGGCTACACCTTC; cdr3_aa: CAWMTGESGYTF
cdr3_length: 13; clone_size: -; d_call: -; j_call: TRBJ1-2; v_call: TRBV6-1; cdr3_nt: TGTGCCAGCAGTGAAGCAGGAGTTTGGGGCTACACCTTC; cdr3_aa: CASSEAGVWGYTF
cdr3_length: 13; clone_size: -; d_call: -; j_call: TRBJ2-1; v_call: TRBV27; cdr3_nt: TGTGCCAGCAGCCTGGGGGGGGCGGATGAGCAGTTCTTC; cdr3_aa: CASSLGGADEQFF
cdr3_length: 15; clone_size: -; d_call: -; j_call: TRBJ2-2; v_call: TRBV14; cdr3_nt: TGTGCCAGCAGCCAAGGTGACTCCAACCTTTGGGAGCTGTTTTTT; cdr3_aa: CASSQGDSNLWELFF
cdr3_length: 13; clone_size: -; d_call: TRBD1; j_call: TRBJ1-1; v_call: TRBV7-9; cdr3_nt: TGTGCCAGCACCCAGCTAGGGGGCCCTGAAGCTTTCTTT; cdr3_aa: CASTQLGGPEAFF
cdr3_length: 11; clone_size: many; d_call: -; j_call: TRBJ1-1; v_call: TRBV29-1; cdr3_nt: TGCAGCGTTGAGTGGGGCTCTGAAGCTTTCTTT; cdr3_aa: CSVEWGSEAFF
cdr3_length: 14; clone_size: -; d_call: TRBD1; j_call: TRBJ1-6; v_call: TRBV19; cdr3_nt: TGTGCCAGTGGGACCGGGACAGGGAGTTCACCCCTCCACTTT; cdr3_aa: CASGTGTGSSPLHF
cdr3_length: 16; clone_size: -; d_call: -; j_call: TRBJ2-7; v_call: TRBV11-2; cdr3_nt: TGTGCCAGCAGCTTAACAGGGACCTACCTTTTCTACGAGCAGTACTTC; cdr3_aa: CASSLTGTYLFYEQYF
cdr3_length: 14; clone_size: -; d_call: -; j_call: TRBJ1-5; v_call: TRBV4-2; cdr3_nt: TGTGCCAGCAGCCAAGAGATATCGGGTCAGCCCCAGCATTTT; cdr3_aa: CASSQEISGQPQHF